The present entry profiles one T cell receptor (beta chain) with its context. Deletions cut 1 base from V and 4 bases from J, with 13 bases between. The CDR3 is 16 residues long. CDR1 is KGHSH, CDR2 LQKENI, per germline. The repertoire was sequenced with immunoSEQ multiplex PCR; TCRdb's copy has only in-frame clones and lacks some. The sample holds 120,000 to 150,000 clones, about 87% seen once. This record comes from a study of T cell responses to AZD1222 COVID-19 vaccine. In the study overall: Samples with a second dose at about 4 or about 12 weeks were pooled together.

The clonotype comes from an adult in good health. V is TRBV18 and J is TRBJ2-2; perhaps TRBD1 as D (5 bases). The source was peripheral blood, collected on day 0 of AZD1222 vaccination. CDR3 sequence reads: CASSPLKQDLTGELFF. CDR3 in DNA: TGTGCCAGCTCACCACTAAAACAGGACCTCACCGGGGAGCTGTTTTTT.